This T cell receptor (beta chain) was captured by sequencing in a study of cytomegalovirus exposure and HLA in healthy donors. It was with 60 Vbeta and 13 Jbeta primers that the PCR ran. Only in-frame clones appear in the TCRdb table, and some are missing; sequencing was by immunoSEQ multiplex PCR. Of 65,000 to 70,000 clones listed, just over 75% are singletons. The CDR3 is 12 amino acids. CDR1 and CDR2 from the germline V gene are SEHNR and FQNEAQ (reference sequence). V was shortened by 10 bases and J by 5 bases, with 14 bases between the two germline ends. This rearrangement joins TRBV7-9 to TRBJ2-5; a possible D gene is TRBD2 (7 bases). Sequencing was done on a sample of PBMCs. This receptor was taken from a man over 45 in good health and CMV-seronegative. The CDR3 DNA reads TGTGCCACCACCGGGGGGCCGGAGACCCAGTACTTC. Translating gives CATTGGPETQYF. Using reference TRBV7-9 and TRBJ2-5 for the parts outside the CDR3, the full variable domain is DTGVSQNPRHKITKRGQNVTFRCDPISEHNRLYWYRQTLGQGPEFLTYFQNEAQLEKSRLLSDRFSAERPKGSFSTLEIQRTEQGDSAMYLCATTGGPETQYFGPGTRLLVL.